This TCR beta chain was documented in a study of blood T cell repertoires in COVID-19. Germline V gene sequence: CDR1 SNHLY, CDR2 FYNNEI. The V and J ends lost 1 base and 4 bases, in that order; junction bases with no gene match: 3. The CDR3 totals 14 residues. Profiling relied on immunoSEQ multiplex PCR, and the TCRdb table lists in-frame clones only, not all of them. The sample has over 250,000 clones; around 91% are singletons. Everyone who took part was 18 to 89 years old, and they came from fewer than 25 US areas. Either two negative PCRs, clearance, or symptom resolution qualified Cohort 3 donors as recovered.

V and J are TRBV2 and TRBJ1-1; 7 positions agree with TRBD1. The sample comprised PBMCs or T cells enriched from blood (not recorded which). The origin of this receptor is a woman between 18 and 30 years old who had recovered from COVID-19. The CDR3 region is CASSEGRGITEAFF. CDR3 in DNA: TGTGCCAGCAGTGAAGGCAGGGGGATCACTGAAGCTTTCTTT.